The 29 T cell receptor beta chains reported below all come from one sample, sequenced in a study of beta chain features in type 1 diabetes. The authors reverse transcribed all of the isolated RNA, so sequencing captured expressed TCRB transcripts. The table came from immunoSEQ multiplex PCR; TCRdb's copy has only in-frame clones and leaves some out. In the table there are under 800,000 clones, roughly a sixth of which are singletons. The sample comprised naive CD4+ T cells from blood. These receptors originate from a man aged 18 to 30 in good health.

There are a few counts of this clone. The same CDR3 can be traced to other DNA sequences in this sample. This chain uses TRBV15 with TRBJ2-5; D gene uncertain. The last part of the DNA fits TRBJ2-7 better; the J call may be wrong. CDR1 and CDR2 from the germline V gene are LNHNV and YYDKDF (reference sequence). This CDR3 has 13 residues. Here the CDR3 DNA reads TGTGCCACCAGCAGAGATCTCCCTTACGAGCAGTACTTC. Its translation: CATSRDLPYEQYF.

This clone was counted ten times or more. V and J are TRBV10-3 and TRBJ2-6; D perhaps matches TRBD1 (6 bases). Germline V gene sequence: CDR1 ENHRY, CDR2 SYGVKD. The CDR3 is made up of 14 amino acids. V lost 6 bases to trimming and J lost 1 base, with 7 bases between them. The CDR3 coding sequence is TGTGCCATCAGAACAGGGTCTGGGGCCAACGTCCTGACTTTC. This codes for CAIRTGSGANVLTF.

The chain carries TRBV28 and TRBJ1-2; D unresolved. Per germline, CDR1 MDHEN and CDR2 SYDVKM. V was cut by 3 bases and J by 4 bases, with 12 bases left in between. The CDR3 sequence is 14 residues long. CDR3 in DNA: TGTGCCAGCAGTTTGTTCAGGACCCTCTATGGCTACACCTTC. Residues: CASSLFRTLYGYTF.

This clone showed up just a few times. This sequence joins TRBV19 and TRBJ2-7; TRBD2 matches at 7 bases. The junction had 11 bases not matched to a gene; V was cut back by 5 bases and J by 7 bases. Germline CDR1 and CDR2: LNHDA and SQIVND (reference sequence). This CDR3 contains 14 residues. The CDR3 nucleotides read TGTGCCAGTAGTGACCCCTTTGCGGGAGTTGAGCAGTACTTC. This codes for CASSDPFAGVEQYF.

This chain links TRBV2 with TRBJ1-5, with D uncertain. The CDR3 is 17 amino acids. Per the germline V gene, CDR1 is SNHLY and CDR2 is FYNNEI. V shed 3 bases and J shed 3 bases, with 18 bases lying between them. The CDR3 coding sequence is TGTGCCAGCAGTGATGGCTCAGGCCTTTCCAACAATCAGCCCCAGCATTTT. This codes for CASSDGSGLSNNQPQHF.

The chain carries TRBV9 and TRBJ2-3, with 7 bases that match TRBD2. The ends lost 0 bases at V and 0 bases at J; junction bases unmatched: 4. This CDR3 region has 16 residues. Germline CDR1 is SGDLS and CDR2 is YYNGEE. CDR3 residues: CASSVESGGSTDTQYF. The CDR3 coding sequence is TGTGCCAGCAGCGTAGAATCCGGGGGGAGCACAGATACGCAGTATTTT.

The chain has TRBV4-2 and TRBJ2-5; TRBD1 aligns across 8 bases. CDR3 length: 14 amino acids. J lost 5 bases, V lost 4 bases, and 6 bases had no gene match. Germline values: CDR1 LGHNA, CDR2 YNFKEQ. The CDR3 DNA reads TGTGCCAGCAGCCTACGGACAGGGTTGGAGACCCAGTACTTC. It specifies CASSLRTGLETQYF.

In its sample, this clone was seen a few times. The rearrangement joins TRBV11-1 to TRBJ1-2; D is unclear. The CDR3 runs 16 residues. Per germline, CDR1 SGHAT and CDR2 FQDESV (reference sequence). V gave up 1 base and J gave up 3 bases, with 15 bases separating them. The DNA for the CDR3 is TGTGCCAGCAGCTTAGTGGTCGGCAGTTCCTACTATGGCTACACCTTC. As protein: CASSLVVGSSYYGYTF. Using reference TRBV11-1 and TRBJ1-2 for the parts outside the CDR3, the full variable domain is EAEVAQSPRYKITEKSQAVAFWCDPISGHATLYWYRQILGQGPELLVQFQDESVVDDSQLPKDRFSAERLKGVDSTLKIQPAELGDSAMYLCASSLVVGSSYYGYTFGSGTRLTVV.

With respect to this clone: Distinct nucleotide sequences in the sample also encode this CDR3. The gene calls are TRBV29-1 and TRBJ2-7; no clear D. The length of the CDR3 is 15 residues. Germline V lookup: CDR1 SQVTM, CDR2 ANQGSEA. V was trimmed by 1 base and J by 2 bases, leaving 15 bases between them. The CDR3, as DNA: TGCAGCGTTGAAGTTCAAGGCCCTAAGGCCTACGAGCAGTACTTC. Translating gives CSVEVQGPKAYEQYF.

With regard to this clone: Other DNA sequences in this sample translate to the same CDR3. The chain carries TRBV14 and TRBJ2-7; D possibly corresponds to TRBD1 (5 bases). The germline CDR1 and CDR2 sequences are SGHDN and FVKESK. The CDR3 covers 12 residues. Trimming took 4 bases from V and 3 from J, leaving 7 bases between them. The CDR3 region is CASSRQGYEQYF. The CDR3 coding sequence is TGTGCCAGCAGCCGGCAGGGCTACGAGCAGTACTTC.

The gene calls are TRBV6-1 and TRBJ2-4, with 9 bases fitting TRBD1. This CDR3 spans 15 amino acids. CDR1 MNHNS and CDR2 SASEGT come from the germline V gene. Trimming removed 4 bases from V and 2 bases from J; junction bases left unmatched: 3. The CDR3 is CASSVQGATKNIQYF. CDR3 sequence (DNA): TGTGCCAGCAGTGTACAGGGGGCGACCAAAAACATTCAGTACTTC.

This clone was observed a few times. The rearrangement joins TRBV7-2 to TRBJ2-7; TRBD1 agrees at 9 bases. The junction had 12 bases not matched to a gene; V was cut back by 5 bases and J by 4 bases. Germline V gene sequence: CDR1 SGHTA, CDR2 FQGNSA. The CDR3 consists of 16 residues. The CDR3 region is CASSRAAQGAKYEQYF. The CDR3, as DNA: TGTGCCAGCAGCCGAGCTGCACAGGGGGCAAAGTACGAGCAGTACTTC.

This rearrangement joins TRBV29-1 to TRBJ1-2; the D is unclear. Germline assignment: CDR1 SQVTM and CDR2 ANQGSEA. The CDR3 is 13 amino acids. V lost 3 bases to trimming and J lost 2 bases, with 10 bases between them. The CDR3 bases are TGCAGCGTTGAGTGGCAGAACAACTATGGCTACACCTTC. Its protein product is CSVEWQNNYGYTF.

The V and J genes are TRBV5-1 and TRBJ2-6, with TRBD1 as a possible D gene (6 bases). The CDR3 length is 15 residues. In germline, CDR1 is SGHRS, CDR2 YFSETQ. Trimming took off 6 bases at V and 0 bases at J, with 10 bases between the two ends. The CDR3 nucleotides read TGCGCCAGCACGTCAGGGGCCTCTGGGGCCAACGTCCTGACTTTC. As protein: CASTSGASGANVLTF.

This chain uses TRBV5-1 with TRBJ1-1, with TRBD1 as a possible D gene (5 bases). Germline assignment: CDR1 SGHRS and CDR2 YFSETQ. CDR3 length: 15 residues. V shed 0 bases and J shed 4 bases, with 13 bases lying between them. CDR3: CASSLVPQTGTEAFF. As DNA, the CDR3 is TGCGCCAGCAGCTTGGTGCCACAAACAGGCACTGAAGCTTTCTTT.

The sample holds a few counts of this clone. The chain uses TRBV9 and TRBJ1-2; 7 bases line up with TRBD1. Germline CDR1 SGDLS, CDR2 YYNGEE. This CDR3 comprises 15 residues. V gave up 4 bases and J gave up 7 bases; unmatched junction bases: 13. The CDR3 nucleotides read TGTGCCAGCAGCATACAGGGGACCCCCTATATTGGCTACACCTTC. Residues: CASSIQGTPYIGYTF. Combining the CDR3 with reference TRBV9 and TRBJ1-2 gives the whole variable domain DSGVTQTPKHLITATGQRVTLRCSPRSGDLSVYWYQQSLDQGLQFLIQYYNGEERAKGNILERFSAQQFPDLHSELNLSSLELGDSALYFCASSIQGTPYIGYTFGSGTRLTVV.

As regards this clone: Germline is not matched at one junction end, which may reflect a read error. The chain employs TRBV7-2 and TRBJ2-7; unclear D gene. This CDR3 is built from 9 residues. Germline V gives CDR1 SGHTA, CDR2 FQGNSA. DNA for the CDR3: TGTGCCAGCAGCTCCACTCCCCACTTC. Translating it yields CASSSTPHF.

This clone appeared a few times. The gene calls are TRBV7-3 and TRBJ1-5, with 10 bases that match TRBD1. Germline assignment: CDR1 SGHTA and CDR2 FQGTGA. V dropped 4 bases and J dropped 7; count of bases not matched to a gene: 1. The CDR3 is 13 residues long. The CDR3 reads CASSSGQGQPQHF. The CDR3 nucleotides are TGTGCCAGCAGCTCGGGACAGGGGCAGCCCCAGCATTTT. The full variable domain, in which reference TRBV7-3 and TRBJ1-5 provide the parts outside the CDR3, is GAGVSQTPSNKVTEKGKYVELRCDPISGHTALYWYRQSLGQGPEFLIYFQGTGAADDSGLPNDRFFAVRPEGSVSTLKIQRTERGDSAVYLCASSSGQGQPQHFGDGTRLSIL.

V and J are TRBV6-5 and TRBJ1-6, with D possibly matching TRBD1 (5 bases). Per the germline V gene, CDR1 is MNHEY and CDR2 is SVGAGI. V lost 0 bases and J lost 10, with 13 bases in between. This CDR3 has 15 amino acids. CDR3 residues: CASSYSIDRTSPLHF. The DNA for the CDR3 is TGTGCCAGCAGTTACTCGATCGACAGAACATCACCCCTCCACTTT.

This chain links TRBV29-1 with TRBJ1-1; unclear D gene. Trimming stripped 6 bases from V and 2 bases from J, with 13 bases between. CDR1 is SQVTM and CDR2 is ANQGSEA in the germline V gene. CDR3 size: 13 residues. In nucleotides, the CDR3 is TGCAGCGTCGTCTCCTTGGAAAACACTGAAGCTTTCTTT. Encoded protein: CSVVSLENTEAFF.

The rearrangement links TRBV4-3 to TRBJ1-2; D possibly corresponds to TRBD1 (5 bases). V was cut by 0 bases and J by 7 bases, with 9 bases left in between. Germline CDR1 is LGHNA and CDR2 is YSLEER. The CDR3 runs to 13 residues. CDR3 DNA sequence: TGCGCCAGCAGCCAAGATCGAAGGGGTGGCTACACCTTC. As protein: CASSQDRRGGYTF.

This clone was counted a few times. The chain combines TRBV6-5 with TRBJ2-3, with TRBD2 matching over 7 bases. CDR1 and CDR2 from the germline V gene are MNHEY and SVGAGI. The V and J ends lost 7 bases and 1 base, in that order; junction bases with no gene match: 8. The length of the CDR3 is 15 residues. CDR3: CASTLGGLGTDTQYF. CDR3 nucleotide sequence: TGTGCCAGCACCCTCGGGGGGTTGGGCACAGATACGCAGTATTTT.

This clone was recorded a few times. V gene TRBV2 combines with J gene TRBJ1-1, with TRBD1 identical over 10 bases. This CDR3 has 14 residues. CDR1 is SNHLY and CDR2 is FYNNEI in the germline V gene. Losses at the gene ends were 7 bases for V and 5 bases for J; bases not matched to a gene: 7. This CDR3 is CASTRQGARTEAFF. For the CDR3, the DNA is TGTGCCAGCACGAGACAGGGGGCAAGGACTGAAGCTTTCTTT. The full variable domain, with the rest looked up from reference TRBV2 and TRBJ1-1, is EPEVTQTPSHQVTQMGQEVILRCVPISNHLYFYWYRQILGQKVEFLVSFYNNEISEKSEIFDDQFSVERPDGSNFTLKIRSTKLEDSAMYFCASTRQGARTEAFFGQGTRLTVV.

This clone was recorded a few times. The chain joins TRBV6-1 to TRBJ1-2, with TRBD1 matching over 7 bases. Unmatched junction bases numbered 9, after V lost 2 bases and J lost 0 bases. CDR1 MNHNS and CDR2 SASEGT come from the germline V gene. This CDR3 has 17 residues. The CDR3 nucleotides are TGTGCCAGCAGTGAAAGGCAGGGGGTAAAAGCTAACTATGGCTACACCTTC. Protein: CASSERQGVKANYGYTF.

The rearrangement links TRBV6-6 to TRBJ2-3; D is uncertain. This CDR3 region has 13 residues. The ends were cut back, 6 bases at V and 6 bases at J, with 13 bases in the middle. Germline CDR1 and CDR2: MNHNY and SVGAGI (reference sequence). In nucleotides, the CDR3 is TGTGCCAGCAGGAGCCATCTGGGGGATACGCAGTATTTT. The encoded protein is CASRSHLGDTQYF.

Comments on this clone: The sample carries other DNA sequences with the same CDR3. The V gene is TRBV10-3, the J gene TRBJ2-5; weak D call: TRBD2 (5 bases). Deletions cut 8 bases from V and 1 base from J, with 8 bases between. The CDR3 sequence is 12 residues long. Looked up from germline, CDR1 is ENHRY and CDR2 is SYGVKD. CDR3: CAIRGSQETQYF. The CDR3 coding sequence is TGTGCCATCCGAGGGAGCCAAGAGACCCAGTACTTC.

This clone was counted between two and nine times. The chain recombines TRBV29-1 with TRBJ1-5; D gene uncertain. The V end was cut by 6 bases, the J end by 0 bases, with 6 bases between. Per the germline V gene, CDR1 is SQVTM and CDR2 is ANQGSEA. The CDR3 runs 12 residues. CDR3 DNA sequence: TGCAGCGTCAGCTATAGCAATCAGCCCCAGCATTTT. This translates into CSVSYSNQPQHF.

At least ten counts were recorded for this clone. V gene TRBV4-3 combines with J gene TRBJ2-7; D gene unclear. The CDR3 covers 14 residues. Germline CDR1 reads LGHNA; CDR2 reads YSLEER. With 1 base removed from V and 6 bases from J, the gap between germline ends came to 13 bases. This CDR3 is CASSQGAPLGEQYF. DNA for the CDR3: TGCGCCAGCAGCCAAGGGGCCCCACTCGGCGAGCAGTACTTC.

This clone was counted a few times. The genes are TRBV7-9 and TRBJ2-4; D is possibly TRBD1 (6 bases). This CDR3 is 15 amino acids long. Germline values: CDR1 SEHNR, CDR2 FQNEAQ (reference sequence). Deletions cut 7 bases from V and 8 bases from J, with 21 bases between. The CDR3 spells CASTRYGGQSDIQYF. DNA of the CDR3: TGTGCCAGCACCCGGTATGGGGGACAATCGGACATTCAGTACTTC.